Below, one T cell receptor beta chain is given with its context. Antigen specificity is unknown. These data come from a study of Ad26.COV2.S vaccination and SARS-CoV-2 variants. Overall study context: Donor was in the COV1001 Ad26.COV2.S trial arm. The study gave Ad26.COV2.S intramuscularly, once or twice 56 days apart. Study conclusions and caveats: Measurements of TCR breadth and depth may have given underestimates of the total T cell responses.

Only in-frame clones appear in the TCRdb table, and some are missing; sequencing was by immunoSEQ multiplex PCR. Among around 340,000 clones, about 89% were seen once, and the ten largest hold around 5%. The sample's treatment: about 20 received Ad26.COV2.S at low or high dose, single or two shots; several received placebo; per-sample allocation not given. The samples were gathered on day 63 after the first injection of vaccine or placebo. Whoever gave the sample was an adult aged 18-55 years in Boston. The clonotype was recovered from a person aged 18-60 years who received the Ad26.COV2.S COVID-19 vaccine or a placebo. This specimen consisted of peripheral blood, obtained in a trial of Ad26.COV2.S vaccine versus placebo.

CDR3 sequence: CASSQGTSGGELFF. The CDR3 DNA sequence: TGTGCCAGCAGCCAAGGGACTAGCGGCGGGGAGCTGTTTTTT. The V and J genes are TRBV3-1 (or the pseudogene TRBV3-2) and TRBJ2-2, with 10 bases aligning to TRBD2. This CDR3 is built from 14 residues. Germline values: CDR1 LGHDT, CDR2 YNNKEL (reference sequence). V shed 1 base and J 7 bases; nucleotides not matched to a gene: 0.